The 32 T cell receptor beta chains below all came from one sample that was sequenced in a study of blood T cell repertoires in COVID-19. Repertoires were generated with immunoSEQ multiplex PCR, while TCRdb's copy carries only in-frame clones and drops some. The sample lists some 200,000 clones, approximately 90% occurring once. The sequenced material came from peripheral blood. The receptors originated from a man between 60 and 75 years old with active or convalescent COVID-19.

The rearrangement uses TRBV19 and TRBJ1-5; TRBD1 agrees at 9 bases. CDR3 length equals 19 residues. In germline, CDR1 is LNHDA, CDR2 SQIVND (reference sequence). V shed 5 bases, J shed 1 base, and the junction held 15 bases outside the gene matches. The CDR3 protein is CASSRYTQGARLSNQPQHF. The CDR3, as DNA: TGTGCCAGTAGTCGATACACACAGGGGGCTCGGCTGAGCAATCAGCCCCAGCATTTT.

In DNA form, the CDR3 reads TGTGCCAGCGGACTAGACGTGTATACGCAGTATTTT. Translated, it gives CASGLDVYTQYF. The V and J genes are TRBV2 and TRBJ2-3, with TRBD2 matching 7 bases. The CDR3 extends over 12 amino acids. V shed 8 bases, J shed 7 bases, and the junction held 6 bases outside the gene matches. From germline, CDR1 is SNHLY and CDR2 FYNNEI.

The V call is TRBV5-4, the J call TRBJ2-3; 7 bases line up with TRBD2. V was pared by 4 bases and J by 3 bases, with 5 bases of the junction left unmatched. Germline V gene sequence: CDR1 SGHNT, CDR2 YYREEE (reference sequence). There are 14 residues in the CDR3. Here the CDR3 reads CASSIQAGTDTQYF. CDR3 coding DNA: TGTGCCAGCAGCATACAAGCGGGAACAGATACGCAGTATTTT. The full variable domain, with the rest looked up from reference TRBV5-4 and TRBJ2-3, is ETGVTQSPTHLIKTRGQQVTLRCSSQSGHNTVSWYQQALGQGPQFIFQYYREEENGRGNFPPRFSGLQFPNYSSELNVNALELDDSALYLCASSIQAGTDTQYFGPGTRLTVL.

The chain combines TRBV5-1 with TRBJ1-5; TRBD1 is a possible D gene (5 bases). Germline values: CDR1 SGHRS, CDR2 YFSETQ. The length of the CDR3 is 16 residues. Trimming left V 0 bases short and J 6 bases short, with 16 bases between. The CDR3 sequence: CASSLVTGGSGQPQHF. Written as DNA, the CDR3 is TGCGCCAGCAGCTTGGTCACGGGGGGGTCGGGTCAGCCCCAGCATTTT.

The chain links TRBV6-5 to TRBJ2-3; 8 positions match TRBD2. CDR3 size: 15 residues. Germline CDR1 and CDR2: MNHEY and SVGAGI. J lost 3 bases, V lost 6 bases, and 8 bases had no gene match. For the CDR3, the DNA is TGTGCCAGCAGGGTGGGCGGGGGGTCTACAGATACGCAGTATTTT. As protein: CASRVGGGSTDTQYF.

The V and J genes are TRBV11-1 and TRBJ1-6, with 8 bases matching TRBD1. V lost 2 bases to trimming and J lost 9 bases; unmatched junction nucleotides: 6. Germline CDR1 and CDR2: SGHAT and FQDESV (reference sequence). This CDR3 is 15 amino acids long. The CDR3 sequence: CASSLRTGSSSPLHF. DNA for the CDR3: TGTGCCAGCAGCTTACGGACAGGGTCGAGTTCACCCCTCCACTTT.

V gene TRBV9 combines with J gene TRBJ1-4; the match to TRBD1 covers 11 bases. The CDR3 loop spans 15 amino acids. V lost 3 bases to trimming and J lost 7 bases; unmatched junction nucleotides: 5. CDR1 is SGDLS and CDR2 is YYNGEE in the germline V gene. The DNA of the CDR3 is TGTGCCAGCAGCGCCAAAGGGACAGGGGGTGAAAAACTGTTTTTT. It translates to CASSAKGTGGEKLFF.

The J gene is TRBJ2-7, the V gene TRBV6-2 or TRBV6-3; maybe TRBD2 (6 bases). There are 15 residues in the CDR3. CDR1 and CDR2 (germline): MNHEY, SVGEGT. The ends were cut back, 6 bases at V and 1 base at J, with 16 bases in the middle. CDR3 loop: CASSPRRLGSYEQYF. CDR3 nucleotides: TGTGCCAGCAGCCCACGGAGACTAGGATCCTACGAGCAGTACTTC.

The gene calls are TRBV5-1 and TRBJ1-2; 7 positions agree with TRBD1. The CDR3 loop spans 16 amino acids. Losses at the gene ends were 0 bases for V and 6 bases for J; bases not matched to a gene: 11. The V gene's germline CDR1 is SGHRS and CDR2 YFSETQ. The CDR3 bases are TGCGCCAGCAGCTTGGCCGGACAGGAGATAACAAATGGCTACACCTTC. It yields the protein CASSLAGQEITNGYTF.

This sequence joins TRBV3-1 (or the pseudogene TRBV3-2) and TRBJ2-7; 15 bases are a match to TRBD2. Germline lookup yields CDR1 LGHDT and CDR2 YNNKEL (reference sequence). V trimming: 4 bases; J trimming: 3 bases; junction bases outside the gene matches: 7. This CDR3 spans 17 amino acids. CDR3 sequence reads: CASSRGTSGGPDYEQYF. The CDR3 DNA reads as TGTGCCAGCAGCCGCGGGACTAGCGGGGGGCCGGACTACGAGCAGTACTTC.

V usage is TRBV7-7 and J usage is TRBJ2-2; no definite D call. The germline gives CDR1 SSHAT, CDR2 FNYEAQ (reference sequence). The CDR3 totals 13 residues. Trimming shortened V by 5 bases and J by 4 bases, and 8 bases separated the two germline ends. This CDR3 reads CASSPLATGELFF. The DNA for the CDR3 is TGTGCCAGCAGCCCCCTGGCCACCGGGGAGCTGTTTTTT.

The chain employs TRBV6-5 and TRBJ2-1; 9 bases align to TRBD1. CDR1 and CDR2 (germline): MNHEY, SVGAGI. The ends lost 6 bases at V and 6 bases at J; junction bases unmatched: 9. The CDR3 runs 15 residues. The CDR3 coding sequence is TGTGCCAGCAGCGATCCGGGACAGGGTTTCAATGAGCAGTTCTTC. Its translation is CASSDPGQGFNEQFF.

The rearrangement joins TRBV6-4 to TRBJ1-6; TRBD1 matches at 7 bases. J lost 5 bases, V lost 6 bases, and 4 bases had no gene match. The CDR3 length is 14 residues. CDR1 is MRHNA and CDR2 is SNTAGT in the germline V gene. The CDR3 sequence is CASSSGQNNSPLHF. The CDR3 bases are TGTGCCAGCAGCTCGGGACAGAATAATTCACCCCTCCACTTT.

For the CDR3, the DNA is TGTGCTAGTGGTGCAGGGGTGGGCTACACCTTC. Translating gives CASGAGVGYTF. The rearrangement uses TRBV12-5 and TRBJ1-2; possibly TRBD1 for D (6 bases). V dropped 5 bases and J dropped 8 bases, with 9 bases sitting between them. Per the germline V gene, CDR1 is LGHNT and CDR2 is FRNRAP. CDR3 length: 11 residues.

This chain joins TRBV4-1 and TRBJ1-2; D may be TRBD1 (5 bases). Per the germline V gene, CDR1 is MGHRA and CDR2 is YSYEKL. There are 15 residues in the CDR3. V was shortened by 5 bases and J by 6 bases, with 19 bases between the two germline ends. CDR3 sequence (DNA): TGCGCCAGCAGCTCCCCGACAGATACCCCCAATGGCTACACCTTC. The encoded protein is CASSSPTDTPNGYTF.

Comments on this clone: This sample includes further DNA sequences coding for the same CDR3. This chain links TRBV6-1 with TRBJ1-2; possible D gene TRBD1, 6 bases. The length of the CDR3 is 14 residues. Trimming took off 1 base at V and 5 bases at J, with 11 bases between the two ends. CDR1 and CDR2 from the germline V gene are MNHNS and SASEGT. CDR3 region: CASSEGGRPYGYTF. The CDR3, as DNA: TGTGCCAGCAGTGAAGGGGGGCGACCATATGGCTACACCTTC.

This clone was counted a few times. V and J are TRBV7-9 and TRBJ2-1, with D tentatively TRBD2 (6 bases). CDR3 length equals 16 residues. V was trimmed by 5 bases and J by 0 bases, leaving 14 bases between them. CDR1 is SEHNR, CDR2 FQNEAQ, per germline (reference sequence). CDR3 in DNA: TGTGCCAGCAGCCCTGAAGCGGGTAGCTCCTACAATGAGCAGTTCTTC. Protein sequence: CASSPEAGSSYNEQFF.

This clone was observed a single time. The V gene is TRBV2, the J gene TRBJ1-2, with TRBD1 identical over 10 bases. The CDR3 runs to 14 residues. Per germline, CDR1 SNHLY and CDR2 FYNNEI. V gave up 5 bases and J gave up 5 bases; unmatched junction bases: 5. CDR3 nucleotides: TGTGCCAGCAGTAGACAGGGGGCGGAATATGGCTACACCTTC. Its protein is CASSRQGAEYGYTF.

The chain has TRBV5-1 and TRBJ2-1; TRBD2 matches 12 bases. The V segment lost 4 bases and the J segment 7 bases; nucleotides outside the gene matches: 6. The V gene's germline CDR1 is SGHRS and CDR2 YFSETQ. The CDR3 has 15 amino acids. CDR3: CASSPGLAGMNEQFF. Here the CDR3 DNA reads TGCGCCAGCAGCCCCGGACTAGCGGGAATGAATGAGCAGTTCTTC.

The chain joins TRBV25-1 to TRBJ1-4, with D perhaps matching TRBD1 (5 bases). Germline lookup yields CDR1 MGHDK and CDR2 SYGVNS. V dropped 2 bases and J dropped 0 bases, with 10 bases sitting between them. The CDR3 contains 16 residues. The CDR3 sequence: CASSEKGHATNEKLFF. CDR3 in DNA: TGTGCCAGCAGTGAAAAGGGGCATGCAACTAATGAAAAACTGTTTTTT.

This clone was recorded only once. The rearrangement links TRBV2 to TRBJ2-1; 7 nucleotides agree with TRBD1. From germline, CDR1 is SNHLY and CDR2 FYNNEI. V lost 7 bases, J lost 10 bases, and 10 bases stayed unmatched. The CDR3 is 13 residues long. The CDR3 here is CASTYGTEGEQFF. The CDR3 DNA reads as TGTGCCAGCACGTATGGGACAGAAGGCGAGCAGTTCTTC.

CDR3 sequence reads: CASSLTSGHYNEQFF. The CDR3, as DNA: TGTGCCAGCAGCCTGACTAGCGGGCACTACAATGAGCAGTTCTTC. The rearrangement links TRBV11-2 to TRBJ2-1; TRBD2 aligns across 10 bases. CDR1 and CDR2 from the germline V gene are SGHAT and FQNNGV. Losses at the gene ends were 5 bases for V and 3 bases for J; bases not matched to a gene: 4. The CDR3 has 15 residues. The entire variable domain, with the rest obtained from reference TRBV11-2 and TRBJ2-1, is as follows: EAGVAQSPRYKIIEKRQSVAFWCNPISGHATLYWYQQILGQGPKLLIQFQNNGVVDDSQLPKDRFSAERLKGVDSTLKIQPAKLEDSAVYLCASSLTSGHYNEQFFGPGTRLTVL.

The chain is built from TRBV9 and TRBJ1-2; weak D call: TRBD1 (5 bases). Trimming took off 3 bases at V and 4 bases at J, with 13 bases between the two ends. Per germline, CDR1 SGDLS and CDR2 YYNGEE. CDR3 length: 14 amino acids. The CDR3 DNA reads TGTGCCAGCAGCGCTCTGGGGGGGAGCTATGGCTACACCTTC. It encodes CASSALGGSYGYTF. Combining the CDR3 with reference TRBV9 and TRBJ1-2 gives the whole variable domain DSGVTQTPKHLITATGQRVTLRCSPRSGDLSVYWYQQSLDQGLQFLIQYYNGEERAKGNILERFSAQQFPDLHSELNLSSLELGDSALYFCASSALGGSYGYTFGSGTRLTVV.

The rearrangement uses TRBV4-1 and TRBJ2-3; the D gene is possibly TRBD2 (7 bases). V lost 0 bases to trimming and J lost 5 bases, with 15 bases between them. Germline V lookup: CDR1 MGHRA, CDR2 YSYEKL. There are 16 residues in the CDR3. The CDR3 DNA is TGCGCCAGCAGCCAAGATAGGGGGGGGGCCAGAGATACGCAGTATTTT. This translates into CASSQDRGGARDTQYF.

The rearrangement links TRBV7-2 to TRBJ1-1, with D perhaps TRBD1 (5 bases). CDR1 SGHTA and CDR2 FQGNSA come from the germline V gene. The CDR3 loop spans 15 amino acids. The germline V and J ends were trimmed by 4 bases and 5 bases, with 17 bases remaining between them. DNA of the CDR3: TGTGCCAGCAGCTCGTGGGTCAGGGTGCGGACTGAAGCTTTCTTT. As protein: CASSSWVRVRTEAFF.

The genes are TRBV6-5 and TRBJ1-1; a possible D gene is TRBD1 (6 bases). The germline V and J ends were trimmed by 7 bases and 6 bases, with 12 bases remaining between them. Per the germline V gene, CDR1 is MNHEY and CDR2 is SVGAGI. This CDR3 comprises 12 residues. DNA for the CDR3: TGTGCCAGCACCCAGGGGAGGGCTGAAGCTTTCTTT. Its protein product is CASTQGRAEAFF.

V and J are TRBV18 and TRBJ2-7, with 8 bases lining up with TRBD1. Unmatched junction bases numbered 6, after V lost 5 bases and J lost 6 bases. Germline V gene sequence: CDR1 KGHSH, CDR2 LQKENI. This CDR3 spans 13 amino acids. DNA for the CDR3: TGTGCCAGCTCATACGACAGGGGACGCGAGCAGTACTTC. This translates into CASSYDRGREQYF.

The rearrangement uses TRBV19 and TRBJ2-5; 7 nucleotides align to TRBD1. Germline CDR1 reads LNHDA; CDR2 reads SQIVND (reference sequence). This CDR3 is 14 amino acids long. V dropped 6 bases and J dropped 2; count of bases not matched to a gene: 6. Here the CDR3 DNA reads TGTGCCAGTAGGAGACGACAGGGTCAAGAGACCCAGTACTTC. Translating it yields CASRRRQGQETQYF.

The chain is built from TRBV5-4 and TRBJ2-7; 11 positions match TRBD2. Unmatched junction bases numbered 13, after V lost 4 bases and J lost 7 bases. The germline CDR1 and CDR2 sequences are SGHNT and YYREEE (reference sequence). The length of the CDR3 is 16 residues. CDR3 sequence (DNA): TGTGCCAGCAGCCTGGGGGGACTAGCGGCCTTTGGGGAGCAGTACTTC. Translation gives CASSLGGLAAFGEQYF.

The chain joins TRBV5-1 to TRBJ2-1; 11 bases map to TRBD2. J gave up 0 bases and V 1 base, and 3 bases lay outside the gene matches. Germline V gives CDR1 SGHRS, CDR2 YFSETQ. CDR3 length: 17 residues. Written as DNA, the CDR3 is TGCGCCAGCAGCTTGCTAGCGGGGGGAAGCTCCTACAATGAGCAGTTCTTC. This gives the protein CASSLLAGGSSYNEQFF.

The chain employs TRBV5-1 and TRBJ2-2, with TRBD2 matching over 11 bases. This CDR3 comprises 18 residues. CDR1 and CDR2 (germline): SGHRS, YFSETQ. Unmatched junction bases numbered 4, after V lost 0 bases and J lost 0 bases. The DNA of the CDR3 is TGCGCCAGCAGCTTGGCCCTAGCGGGGGGTCCGAACACCGGGGAGCTGTTTTTT. It specifies CASSLALAGGPNTGELFF.

The chain couples TRBV7-3 to TRBJ2-1; perhaps TRBD2 as D (6 bases). Germline CDR1 SGHTA, CDR2 FQGTGA. This CDR3 has 15 residues. The V end was cut by 5 bases, the J end by 0 bases, with 11 bases between. CDR3 sequence: CASSPSGGSYNEQFF. The CDR3 DNA reads TGTGCCAGCAGCCCGTCCGGGGGCTCCTACAATGAGCAGTTCTTC.